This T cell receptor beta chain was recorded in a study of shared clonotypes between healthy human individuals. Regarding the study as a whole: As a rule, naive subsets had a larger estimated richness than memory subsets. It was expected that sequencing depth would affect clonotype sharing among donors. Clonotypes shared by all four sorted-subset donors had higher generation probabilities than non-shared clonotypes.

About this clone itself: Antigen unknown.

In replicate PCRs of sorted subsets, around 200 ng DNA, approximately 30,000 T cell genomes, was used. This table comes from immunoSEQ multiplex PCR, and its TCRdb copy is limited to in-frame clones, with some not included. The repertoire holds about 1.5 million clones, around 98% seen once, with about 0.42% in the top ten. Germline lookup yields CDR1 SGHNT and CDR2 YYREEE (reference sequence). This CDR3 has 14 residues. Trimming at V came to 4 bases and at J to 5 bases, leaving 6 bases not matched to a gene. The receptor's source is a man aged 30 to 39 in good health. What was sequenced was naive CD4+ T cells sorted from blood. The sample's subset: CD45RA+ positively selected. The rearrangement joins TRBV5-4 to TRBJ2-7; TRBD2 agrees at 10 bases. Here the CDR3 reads CASSPSGRAHEQYF. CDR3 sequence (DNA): TGTGCCAGCAGCCCAAGCGGGAGGGCCCACGAGCAGTACTTC.